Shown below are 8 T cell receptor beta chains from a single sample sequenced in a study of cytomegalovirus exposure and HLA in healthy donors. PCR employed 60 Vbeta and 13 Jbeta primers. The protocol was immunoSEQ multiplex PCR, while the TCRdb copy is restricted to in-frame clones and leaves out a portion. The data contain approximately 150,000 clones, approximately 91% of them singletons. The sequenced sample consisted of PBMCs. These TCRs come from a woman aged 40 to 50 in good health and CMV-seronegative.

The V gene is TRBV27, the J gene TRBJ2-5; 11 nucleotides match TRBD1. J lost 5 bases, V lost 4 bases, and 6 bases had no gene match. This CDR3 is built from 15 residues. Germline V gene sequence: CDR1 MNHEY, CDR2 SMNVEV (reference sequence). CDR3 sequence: CASSYPGTGGETQYF. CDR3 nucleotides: TGTGCCAGCAGTTATCCGGGGACAGGGGGGGAGACCCAGTACTTC.

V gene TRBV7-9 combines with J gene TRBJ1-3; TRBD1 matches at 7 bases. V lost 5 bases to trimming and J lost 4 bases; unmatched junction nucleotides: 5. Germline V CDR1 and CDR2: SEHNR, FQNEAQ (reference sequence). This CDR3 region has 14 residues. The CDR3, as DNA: TGTGCCAGCAGCCAAGACAGGGCGGGAAACACCATATATTTT. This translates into CASSQDRAGNTIYF.

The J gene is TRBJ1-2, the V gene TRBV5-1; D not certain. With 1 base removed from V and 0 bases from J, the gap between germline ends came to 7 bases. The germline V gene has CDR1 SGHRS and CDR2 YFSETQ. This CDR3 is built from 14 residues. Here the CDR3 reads CASSLTVANYGYTF. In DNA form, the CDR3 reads TGCGCCAGCAGCTTGACGGTCGCTAACTATGGCTACACCTTC.

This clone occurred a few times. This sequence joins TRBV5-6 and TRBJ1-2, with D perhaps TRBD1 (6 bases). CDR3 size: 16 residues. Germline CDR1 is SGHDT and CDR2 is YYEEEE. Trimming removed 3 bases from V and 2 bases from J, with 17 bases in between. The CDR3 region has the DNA TGTGCCAGCAGCTGGGGGATAGGGGGTATAAACTATGGCTACACCTTC. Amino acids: CASSWGIGGINYGYTF.

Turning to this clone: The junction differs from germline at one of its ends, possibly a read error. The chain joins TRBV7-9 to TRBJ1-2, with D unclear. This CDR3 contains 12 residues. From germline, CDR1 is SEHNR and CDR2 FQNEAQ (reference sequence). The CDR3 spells CSSSQNSYGYTF. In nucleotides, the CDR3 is TGTTCCAGCAGCCAAAACTCCTATGGCTACACCTTC.

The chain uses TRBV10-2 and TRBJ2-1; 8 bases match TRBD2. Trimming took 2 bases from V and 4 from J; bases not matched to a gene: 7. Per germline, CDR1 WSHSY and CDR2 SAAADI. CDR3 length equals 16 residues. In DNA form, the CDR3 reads TGCGCCAGCAGTGAGGAGCGGGAGCTGTGGTACAATGAGCAGTTCTTC. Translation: CASSEERELWYNEQFF.

The chain's CDR3 is CASRPKGVNEQFF. The CDR3 DNA reads as TGTGCCAGCAGACCCAAGGGGGTCAATGAGCAGTTCTTC. The chain is built from TRBV6-5 and TRBJ2-1; maybe TRBD1 (6 bases). Germline CDR1 is MNHEY and CDR2 is SVGAGI. The CDR3 runs 13 residues. Trimming took off 6 bases at V and 6 bases at J, with 12 bases between the two ends.

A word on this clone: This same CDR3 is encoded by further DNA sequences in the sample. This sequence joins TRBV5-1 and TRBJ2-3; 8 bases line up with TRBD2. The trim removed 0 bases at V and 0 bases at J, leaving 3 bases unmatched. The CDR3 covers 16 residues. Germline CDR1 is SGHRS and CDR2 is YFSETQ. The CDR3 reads CASSLALAGSTDTQYF. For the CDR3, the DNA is TGCGCCAGCAGCTTGGCTCTAGCGGGCAGCACAGATACGCAGTATTTT. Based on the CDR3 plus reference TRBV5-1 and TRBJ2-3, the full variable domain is KAGVTQTPRYLIKTRGQQVTLSCSPISGHRSVSWYQQTPGQGLQFLFEYFSETQRNKGNFPGRFSGRQFSNSRSEMNVSTLELGDSALYLCASSLALAGSTDTQYFGPGTRLTVL.